This record concerns one TCR beta chain sequence. This entry comes from a study of blood T cell repertoires in COVID-19. Study processing details: Quantification of nucleated cells was approximated via reference gene primer amplification. The data were produced by immunoSEQ multiplex PCR, yet TCRdb's version contains in-frame clones alone and is incomplete. That table supplies the V and J calls and clone size; D and trimming were determined from the DNA. The sample has 180,000 or so clones, over 80% seen once. Participants' own reports of clinical history determined their cohort assignment. Recovered Cohort 3 donors showed two negative PCRs, clearance, or symptom resolution. V gave up 4 bases and J gave up 0 bases, with 12 bases separating them. Germline-derived CDR1 and CDR2 are SEHNR and FQNEAQ (reference sequence). The CDR3 loop spans 15 amino acids.

V usage is TRBV7-9 and J usage is TRBJ1-1, with TRBD1 as a possible D gene (5 bases). This TCR came from a woman aged 55-70 years who had recovered from COVID-19. Sample: PBMCs or T cells enriched from blood (not recorded which). CDR3 region: CASSWGGRVNTEAFF. DNA for the CDR3: TGTGCCAGCAGCTGGGGGGGTCGGGTGAACACTGAAGCTTTCTTT.